This TCR beta chain was obtained from a study of cytomegalovirus exposure and HLA in healthy donors. Study observations and caveats: When analyzed later, a missense DCLRE1C variant was found to be linked to TCR beta V- and J-gene trimming.

As regards this clone: Its cognate antigen is unknown.

The study ran its PCR with 60 Vbeta and 13 Jbeta primers. Profiled with immunoSEQ multiplex PCR; TCRdb holds only in-frame clones, not every one. The sample holds approximately 250,000 clones, around 83% seen once. Donors sampled were nominally healthy, though unrecorded immune exposures were likely. The CDR3 is made up of 12 amino acids. V lost 4 bases and J lost 6, with 11 bases in between. The V gene's germline CDR1 is GTSNPN and CDR2 SVGIG (reference sequence). The sample was PBMCs. The chain joins TRBV30 to TRBJ2-3; TRBD2 is a possible D gene (5 bases). The source of this sequence is a girl aged 2-10 years in good health and CMV-seronegative. The chain's CDR3 is CAWTGPGDTQYF. The CDR3 DNA reads TGTGCCTGGACCGGTCCGGGGGATACGCAGTATTTT.